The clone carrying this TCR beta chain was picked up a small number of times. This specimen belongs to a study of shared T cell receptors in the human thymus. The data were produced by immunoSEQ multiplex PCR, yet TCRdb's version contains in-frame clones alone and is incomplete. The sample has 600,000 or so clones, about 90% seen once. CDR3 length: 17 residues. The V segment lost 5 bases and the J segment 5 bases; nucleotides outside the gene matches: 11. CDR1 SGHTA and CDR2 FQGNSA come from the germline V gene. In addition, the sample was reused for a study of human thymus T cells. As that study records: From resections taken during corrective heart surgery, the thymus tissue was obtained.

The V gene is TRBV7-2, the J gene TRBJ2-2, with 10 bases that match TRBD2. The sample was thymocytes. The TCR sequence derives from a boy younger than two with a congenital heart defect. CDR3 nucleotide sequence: TGTGCCAGCAGCCATAGCGGGAGGCTCGGGGGAACCGGGGAGCTGTTTTTT. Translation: CASSHSGRLGGTGELFF.